The 26 T cell receptor beta chains given below trace back to one sample, sequenced in a study of blood T cell repertoires in COVID-19. The protocol was immunoSEQ multiplex PCR, while the TCRdb copy is restricted to in-frame clones and leaves out a portion. The sample shows about 190,000 clones, around 85% of them seen only once. Material: PBMCs or T cells enriched from blood (not recorded which). The receptors come from a woman in her twenties or thirties who had recovered from COVID-19.

CDR3 amino acids: CASRLAGMYNEQFF. The CDR3 DNA is TGTGCCAGTCGACTAGCGGGGATGTACAATGAGCAGTTCTTC. The chain employs TRBV19 and TRBJ2-1; TRBD2 aligns across 11 bases. Germline V gives CDR1 LNHDA, CDR2 SQIVND (reference sequence). This CDR3 is built from 14 residues. The V and J ends lost 8 bases and 4 bases, in that order; junction bases with no gene match: 4.

The J gene is TRBJ1-1, the V gene TRBV29-1, with TRBD1 identical over 8 bases. This CDR3 spans 15 amino acids. V was pared by 7 bases and J by 7 bases, with 17 bases of the junction left unmatched. CDR1 SQVTM and CDR2 ANQGSEA come from the germline V gene. The CDR3 region has the DNA TGCAGCGCTCTTTTGGGCAGGGGGCGTGTTGGTGAAGCTTTCTTT. This translates into CSALLGRGRVGEAFF.

In this sample, this clone turned up a few times. The chain has TRBV2 and TRBJ1-2; weak D call: TRBD1 (5 bases). V lost 2 bases and J lost 1, with 11 bases in between. Germline values: CDR1 SNHLY, CDR2 FYNNEI. The CDR3 sequence is 15 residues long. The CDR3 region has the DNA TGTGCCAGCAGTGAACGGGGGTTTAGTAACTATGGCTACACCTTC. Protein sequence: CASSERGFSNYGYTF.

The rearrangement uses TRBV7-3 and TRBJ1-1; D is unclear. V lost 2 bases to trimming and J lost 0 bases, with 7 bases between them. Germline CDR1 SGHTA, CDR2 FQGTGA. The CDR3 covers 14 residues. CDR3 coding DNA: TGTGCCAGCAGCTTACGCGGAATGAACACTGAAGCTTTCTTT. It yields the protein CASSLRGMNTEAFF. The full variable domain, its missing parts supplied by reference TRBV7-3 and TRBJ1-1, is GAGVSQTPSNKVTEKGKYVELRCDPISGHTALYWYRQSLGQGPEFLIYFQGTGAADDSGLPNDRFFAVRPEGSVSTLKIQRTERGDSAVYLCASSLRGMNTEAFFGQGTRLTVV.

The chain links TRBV7-2 to TRBJ1-3; D gene ambiguous. The CDR3 length is 18 residues. The germline V gene has CDR1 SGHTA and CDR2 FQGNSA. Trimming removed 1 base at V and 0 bases at J, with 16 bases between. CDR3 in amino acids: CASSLGPPVGGSGNTIYF. The CDR3 coding sequence is TGTGCCAGCAGCTTAGGGCCGCCGGTCGGAGGCTCTGGAAACACCATATATTTT.

Details on this clone: Other DNA sequences in this sample translate to the same CDR3. The chain links TRBV28 to TRBJ1-1, with 9 bases matching TRBD1. The CDR3 totals 13 residues. Trimming cost V 6 bases and J 1 base; bases outside gene matches: 0. Germline V gene data show CDR1 as MDHEN and CDR2 as SYDVKM. CDR3 coding DNA: TGTGCCAGCAGGGGACAGGGGAACACTGAAGCTTTCTTT. This translates into CASRGQGNTEAFF.

Concerning this clone: Additional DNA sequences in this sample encode the identical CDR3. The gene calls are TRBV6-5 and TRBJ2-1; 10 nucleotides match TRBD2. This CDR3 has 15 amino acids. Germline V lookup: CDR1 MNHEY, CDR2 SVGAGI. Germline trimming cut 0 bases from V and 6 bases from J; bases unmatched to any gene: 2. As DNA, the CDR3 is TGTGCCAGCAGTTACTCTCGACTAGCGGGCAATGAGCAGTTCTTC. Its protein is CASSYSRLAGNEQFF.

The chain uses TRBV10-3 and TRBJ2-7, with 9 bases identical to TRBD1. After removal of 2 bases from V and 2 bases from J, the junction contained 4 bases not matched to a gene. This CDR3 comprises 15 residues. Germline CDR1 is ENHRY and CDR2 is SYGVKD. The CDR3 loop is CAISEGGQGPYEQYV. The DNA of the CDR3 is TGTGCCATCAGTGAGGGGGGACAGGGTCCCTACGAGCAGTACGTC.

The rearrangement links TRBV9 to TRBJ2-7; tentative D call: TRBD2 (6 bases). The germline V and J ends were trimmed by 3 bases and 3 bases, with 16 bases remaining between them. The CDR3 is 15 residues long. Germline V gives CDR1 SGDLS, CDR2 YYNGEE. In DNA form, the CDR3 reads TGTGCCAGCAGCGGAGGAGGTTGGGGGGACTACGAGCAGTACTTC. Protein sequence: CASSGGGWGDYEQYF.

The genes are TRBV7-8 and TRBJ2-7; 7 bases line up with TRBD2. V lost 7 bases, J lost 2 bases, and 8 bases stayed unmatched. The CDR3 length is 14 residues. Germline CDR1 reads SGHVS; CDR2 reads FQNEAQ. CDR3 protein: CASTISGPTYEQYF. The CDR3 nucleotides read TGTGCCAGCACCATTAGCGGGCCGACCTACGAGCAGTACTTC.

Here the CDR3 reads CASRRTGNTGELFF. Here the CDR3 DNA reads TGTGCCAGCAGGAGGACAGGGAACACCGGGGAGCTGTTTTTT. This chain links TRBV28 with TRBJ2-2, with 7 positions matching TRBD1. This CDR3 comprises 14 residues. CDR1 MDHEN and CDR2 SYDVKM come from the germline V gene. The V and J ends lost 6 bases and 1 base, in that order; junction bases with no gene match: 2.

This clone was seen repeatedly, ten times or more. V and J are TRBV28 and TRBJ2-2; D is uncertain. CDR1 and CDR2 from the germline V gene are MDHEN and SYDVKM. This CDR3 contains 14 residues. Between the trimmed V and J ends, which lost 5 bases and 9 bases, there was a span of 16 bases. CDR3 region: CASSPRRDHRELFF. DNA for the CDR3: TGTGCCAGCAGTCCTCGGAGAGACCACCGGGAGCTGTTTTTT.

This chain uses TRBV9 with TRBJ2-1, with 8 bases aligning to TRBD2. CDR3 length: 15 residues. The V segment lost 4 bases and the J segment 0 bases; nucleotides outside the gene matches: 3. CDR1 and CDR2 (germline): SGDLS, YYNGEE. For the CDR3, the DNA is TGTGCCAGCAGCCCTGGGACTAGCTCCTACAATGAGCAGTTCTTC. Amino acids: CASSPGTSSYNEQFF.

In nucleotides, the CDR3 is TGTGCCAGTAGTACTACAGGGTACTACGAGCAGTACTTC. This translates into CASSTTGYYEQYF. The chain combines TRBV19 with TRBJ2-7, with a possible D match to TRBD1 (6 bases). The CDR3 contains 13 residues. Germline CDR1 reads LNHDA; CDR2 reads SQIVND (reference sequence). Trimming stripped 4 bases from V and 3 bases from J, with 10 bases between. Supplemented by reference TRBV19 and TRBJ2-7, the full variable domain reads DGGITQSPKYLFRKEGQNVTLSCEQNLNHDAMYWYRQDPGQGLRLIYYSQIVNDFQKGDIAEGYSVSREKKESFPLTVTSAQKNPTAFYLCASSTTGYYEQYFGPGTRLTVT.

The J gene is TRBJ2-4, the V gene TRBV29-1; 7 bases fit TRBD1. Germline assignment: CDR1 SQVTM and CDR2 ANQGSEA. The CDR3 is 14 residues long. The ends lost 0 bases at V and 4 bases at J; junction bases unmatched: 3. The CDR3 reads CSVEDRDRKNIQYF. The CDR3 coding sequence is TGCAGCGTTGAAGATCGGGACAGAAAAAACATTCAGTACTTC.

This clone was seen once. The chain has TRBV6-5 and TRBJ1-4; D may be TRBD1 (5 bases). Trimming cost V 7 bases and J 7 bases, with 19 bases left between them. Germline-derived CDR1 and CDR2 are MNHEY and SVGAGI. There are 15 residues in the CDR3. The CDR3 DNA reads TGTGCCAGCACGACCCTCGGGGGGATTCGTGAAAAACTGTTTTTT. Translated, it gives CASTTLGGIREKLFF.

This chain connects TRBV5-1 to TRBJ1-3, with 8 bases matching TRBD1. The J segment lost 4 bases and the V segment lost 4 bases, leaving 7 bases of the junction unmatched. Per germline, CDR1 SGHRS and CDR2 YFSETQ. The CDR3 runs to 15 residues. This chain's CDR3 is CASSIQGAQGNTIYF. The CDR3 region has the DNA TGCGCCAGCAGCATTCAGGGGGCGCAAGGAAACACCATATATTTT.

V usage is TRBV5-1 and J usage is TRBJ2-7; 8 nucleotides match TRBD1. Germline trimming cut 1 base from V and 5 bases from J; bases unmatched to any gene: 5. This CDR3 has 14 amino acids. Per germline, CDR1 SGHRS and CDR2 YFSETQ. CDR3 residues: CASSLRTGSHEQYF. The DNA for the CDR3 is TGCGCCAGCAGCTTGAGGACAGGGTCCCACGAGCAGTACTTC.

The rearrangement uses TRBV10-2 and TRBJ2-5; TRBD2 matches 8 bases. Unmatched junction bases numbered 8, after V lost 7 bases and J lost 7 bases. Looked up from germline, CDR1 is WSHSY and CDR2 is SAAADI. The CDR3 length is 13 residues. The CDR3 spells CASTPGLGGTQYF. CDR3 nucleotide sequence: TGCGCCAGCACTCCGGGACTAGGAGGGACCCAGTACTTC.

The chain is built from TRBV7-9 and TRBJ2-3; 10 positions agree with TRBD2. J gave up 3 bases and V 2 bases, and 11 bases lay outside the gene matches. Germline CDR1 and CDR2: SEHNR and FQNEAQ (reference sequence). There are 18 residues in the CDR3. As DNA, the CDR3 is TGTGCCAGCAGCTTATCGGCGCTAGCGGGAGTGATAACAGATACGCAGTATTTT. As protein: CASSLSALAGVITDTQYF.

V and J are TRBV28 and TRBJ2-1, with 9 bases identical to TRBD1. The CDR3 length is 15 residues. Trimming cost V 6 bases and J 7 bases; bases outside gene matches: 10. The germline CDR1 and CDR2 sequences are MDHEN and SYDVKM. Here the CDR3 DNA reads TGTGCCAGCAGGACCCCGGGACAGGGCTGGAATGAGCAGTTCTTC. It encodes CASRTPGQGWNEQFF.

This clone has just one count. The chain couples TRBV14 to TRBJ2-4; 11 nucleotides agree with TRBD2. V dropped 0 bases and J dropped 7; count of bases not matched to a gene: 5. CDR1 SGHDN and CDR2 FVKESK come from the germline V gene. This CDR3 is 16 amino acids long. CDR3 sequence reads: CASSQDMSSGRNIQYF. CDR3 DNA: TGTGCCAGCAGCCAAGATATGTCTAGCGGGAGGAACATTCAGTACTTC.

The V call is TRBV7-3, the J call TRBJ2-7; 11 positions match TRBD2. This CDR3 spans 15 amino acids. Germline V lookup: CDR1 SGHTA, CDR2 FQGTGA. Losses at the gene ends were 2 bases for V and 2 bases for J; bases not matched to a gene: 2. CDR3 nucleotide sequence: TGTGCCAGCAGCTTATATAGCGGGAGGGCCTACGAGCAGTACTTC. Amino acid sequence: CASSLYSGRAYEQYF. The full variable domain, in which reference TRBV7-3 and TRBJ2-7 provide the parts outside the CDR3, is GAGVSQTPSNKVTEKGKYVELRCDPISGHTALYWYRQSLGQGPEFLIYFQGTGAADDSGLPNDRFFAVRPEGSVSTLKIQRTERGDSAVYLCASSLYSGRAYEQYFGPGTRLTVT.

On this clone itself: A read error may be the cause here, since a much bigger clone is one base away. This chain connects TRBV5-1 to TRBJ2-1; tentative D call: TRBD2 (7 bases). Per germline, CDR1 SGHRS and CDR2 YFSETQ. The CDR3 contains 17 residues. V was clipped by 1 base and J by 1 base, with 15 bases between them. The CDR3 loop reads CASSLKGGGGSYNEQFF. The DNA for the CDR3 is TGCGCCAGCAGCTTGAAGGGGGGGGGCGGGTCCTACAATGAGCAGTTCTTC.

The genes are TRBV28 and TRBJ1-2, with TRBD1 matching 8 bases. J was trimmed by 5 bases and V by 5 bases; bases with no gene match: 13. Germline CDR1 is MDHEN and CDR2 is SYDVKM. The CDR3 extends over 16 amino acids. Here the CDR3 reads CASSDGGATGVYGYTF. The CDR3 region has the DNA TGTGCCAGCAGTGACGGGGGCGCGACAGGGGTGTATGGCTACACCTTC.

The rearrangement uses TRBV5-1 and TRBJ2-3; D is possibly TRBD2 (6 bases). CDR3 length equals 14 residues. Germline CDR1 is SGHRS and CDR2 is YFSETQ. The V and J ends lost 2 bases and 2 bases respectively, with 9 bases between them. CDR3 region: CASSLWGDTDTQYF. In DNA form, the CDR3 reads TGCGCCAGCAGCTTATGGGGGGACACAGATACGCAGTATTTT. The complete variable domain, with remaining parts taken from reference TRBV5-1 and TRBJ2-3, reads KAGVTQTPRYLIKTRGQQVTLSCSPISGHRSVSWYQQTPGQGLQFLFEYFSETQRNKGNFPGRFSGRQFSNSRSEMNVSTLELGDSALYLCASSLWGDTDTQYFGPGTRLTVL.